Sequencing of this T cell receptor beta chain was carried out in a study of blood T cell repertoires in COVID-19. The assay was immunoSEQ multiplex PCR, and TCRdb's table has in-frame clones only and misses some. Of 240,000 or so clones in the sample, roughly 82% are singletons; the top ten hold more than 2%. This clone was seen a single time. Recovery among Cohort 3 donors was established by two negative PCRs, clearance, or symptom resolution. Germline assignment: CDR1 SGHTA and CDR2 FQGNSA. There are 19 residues in the CDR3. V was shortened by 2 bases and J by 0 bases, with 20 bases between the two germline ends.

Input material: PBMCs or T cells enriched from blood (not recorded which). J is TRBJ2-1 and V is TRBV7-2; D is unclear. This sequence originates from a woman aged 50 to 60 who had recovered from COVID-19. CDR3 nucleotides: TGTGCCAGCAGCTTAATCCCCCCCTGGGCCGAAAGCTCCTACAATGAGCAGTTCTTC. Residues: CASSLIPPWAESSYNEQFF.